Each of the 19 T cell receptor beta chains below was sequenced from the same sample in a study of CD8 T cells in Susac syndrome. Reverse transcription of roughly 0.5 to 1 ug RNA was performed with random hexamers. TCRdb called the immunoSEQ multiplex PCR reads again in MiXCR, with one record for every CDR3 protein. The sample includes some 190,000 distinct CDR3 sequences, 93% of them seen just once. Sequencing was carried out using CD4+ T cells from PBMCs. These receptors were obtained from a human donor in good health.

The chain links TRBV3-1 to TRBJ2-3; D call uncertain. Germline assignment: CDR1 LGHDT and CDR2 YNNKEL (reference sequence). This CDR3 is 11 amino acids long. The germline V and J ends were trimmed by 3 bases and 5 bases, with 3 bases remaining between them. CDR3 sequence (DNA): TGTGCCAGCAGCCAGGAAGATACGCAGTATTTT. This translates into CASSQEDTQYF.

In this sample, this clonotype turned up a few times. V and J are TRBV7-2 and TRBJ1-1; TRBD1 matches 7 bases. The CDR3 covers 13 residues. Trimming cost V 5 bases and J 7 bases; bases outside gene matches: 7. The germline CDR1 and CDR2 sequences are SGHTA and FQGNSA. The CDR3 coding sequence is TGTGCCAGCAGCGCCCCAGGGGGGGGTGAAGCTTTCTTT. Encoded protein: CASSAPGGGEAFF.

CDR3 coding DNA: TGTGCCAGTCAGGAAAGTGGAAACACCATATATTTT. It encodes CASQESGNTIYF. The rearrangement joins TRBV2 to TRBJ1-3; D ambiguous. V lost 9 bases and J lost 3, with 9 bases in between. The CDR3 loop spans 12 amino acids. Germline loops: CDR1 SNHLY, CDR2 FYNNEI.

The gene calls are TRBV29-1 and TRBJ1-1, with TRBD1 matching 7 bases. Germline V gene data show CDR1 as SQVTM and CDR2 as ANQGSEA. With 6 bases clipped from V and 4 bases from J, the junction kept 5 bases outside the gene matches. This CDR3 is 12 amino acids long. CDR3 protein: CSVGTAFTEAFF. The CDR3 DNA reads as TGCAGCGTAGGGACAGCTTTCACTGAAGCTTTCTTT.

The J gene is TRBJ2-2, the V gene TRBV7-2; 11 nucleotides agree with TRBD2. Germline V gene lookup returns CDR1 SGHTA and CDR2 FQGNSA. The CDR3 runs 16 residues. With 1 base clipped from V and 9 bases from J, the junction kept 7 bases outside the gene matches. The CDR3 here is CASSLVPSGGIRELFF. The DNA of the CDR3 is TGTGCCAGCAGCTTAGTTCCTAGCGGGGGGATAAGGGAGCTGTTTTTT.

The gene calls are TRBV9 and TRBJ1-2; no clear D. Germline assignment: CDR1 SGDLS and CDR2 YYNGEE. V lost 3 bases, J lost 8 bases, and 11 bases lay in between. The CDR3 spans 12 residues. CDR3 protein: CASSALTGGYTF. The CDR3 coding sequence is TGTGCCAGCAGCGCCCTTACGGGGGGCTACACCTTC.

This chain links TRBV2 with TRBJ2-5, with TRBD1 as a possible D gene (6 bases). The CDR3 spans 16 residues. Deletions cut 2 bases from V and 1 base from J, with 14 bases between. In germline, CDR1 is SNHLY, CDR2 FYNNEI. CDR3 DNA: TGTGCCAGCAGTGAATCGGGTAGCAGGGGCCAAGAGACCCAGTACTTC. Translated: CASSESGSRGQETQYF.

The CDR3 nucleotides are TGTGCCAGCAGCCAAGATCGAAGGGGTCCTAACTATGGCTACACCTTC. Its translation is CASSQDRRGPNYGYTF. This rearrangement joins TRBV3-1 to TRBJ1-2; maybe TRBD1 (5 bases). The germline V gene has CDR1 LGHDT and CDR2 YNNKEL (reference sequence). The CDR3 sequence is 16 residues long. Trimming stripped 0 bases from V and 0 bases from J, with 11 bases between.

The chain recombines TRBV7-2 with TRBJ2-1; unclear D gene. CDR3 length: 15 residues. Trimming pared 3 bases from V and 2 bases from J, leaving 11 bases between. In germline, CDR1 is SGHTA, CDR2 FQGNSA. DNA for the CDR3: TGTGCCAGCAGCTTTGGACCGAACCCCTACAATGAGCAGTTCTTC. It yields the protein CASSFGPNPYNEQFF.

The chain uses TRBV3-1 and TRBJ2-7, with 10 bases lining up with TRBD2. The CDR3 spans 15 residues. V shed 4 bases and J 6 bases; nucleotides not matched to a gene: 9. Germline V gene data show CDR1 as LGHDT and CDR2 as YNNKEL (reference sequence). CDR3 nucleotide sequence: TGTGCCAGCAGCCCCCGACTAGCGGGCGCTGGCGAGCAGTACTTC. Residues: CASSPRLAGAGEQYF.

Only one count was recorded for this clonotype. V is TRBV7-2 and J is TRBJ1-2, with no clear D. V lost 3 bases to trimming and J lost 8 bases, with 13 bases between them. CDR1 and CDR2 (germline): SGHTA, FQGNSA. This CDR3 contains 13 residues. The CDR3: CASSFPGSRGYTF. The CDR3 nucleotides read TGTGCCAGCAGCTTCCCCGGGAGTAGGGGCTACACCTTC.

The chain has TRBV6-2 or TRBV6-3 and TRBJ2-5; the D is unclear. This CDR3 contains 16 residues. CDR1 is MNHEY and CDR2 is SVGEGT in the germline V gene. V lost 2 bases and J 4 bases, leaving 17 bases between the germline ends. The CDR3 is CASSYGIPSAGETQYF. For the CDR3, the DNA is TGTGCCAGCAGTTACGGAATCCCGTCAGCAGGAGAGACCCAGTACTTC.

The rearrangement joins TRBV20-1 to TRBJ2-1; D is possibly TRBD2 (6 bases). CDR1 and CDR2 from the germline V gene are DFQATT and SNEGSKA (reference sequence). Trimming left V 6 bases short and J 6 bases short, with 21 bases between. This CDR3 contains 15 residues. The DNA of the CDR3 is TGCAGTGCCGAGGACCCTTGGGGGGATACCAATGAGCAGTTCTTC. Translated: CSAEDPWGDTNEQFF.

The chain links TRBV2 to TRBJ2-5, with D tentatively TRBD1 or TRBD2 (5 bases each). Trimming stripped 5 bases from V and 7 bases from J, with 11 bases between. Germline-derived CDR1 and CDR2 are SNHLY and FYNNEI. The CDR3 loop spans 12 amino acids. The CDR3 loop is CASSRDPGTQYF. The CDR3 coding sequence is TGTGCCAGCAGTAGGGACCCGGGGACCCAGTACTTC.

The CDR3 here is CASSQEGGNSPLHF. CDR3 nucleotide sequence: TGTGCCAGCAGCCAAGAGGGTGGGAATTCACCCCTCCACTTT. This sequence joins TRBV3-1 and TRBJ1-6; unclear D gene. CDR1 is LGHDT and CDR2 is YNNKEL in the germline V gene (reference sequence). V dropped 0 bases and J dropped 7 bases, with 7 bases sitting between them. The CDR3 length is 14 residues.

This chain links TRBV5-6 with TRBJ2-5; 12 nucleotides align to TRBD2. This CDR3 is built from 16 residues. Germline CDR1 is SGHDT and CDR2 is YYEEEE. V shed 0 bases, J shed 4 bases, and the junction held 4 bases outside the gene matches. This chain's CDR3 is CASSLVLAGGRETQYF. For the CDR3, the DNA is TGTGCCAGCAGCTTGGTACTAGCGGGGGGCCGAGAGACCCAGTACTTC.

This chain uses TRBV7-8 with TRBJ1-2; 7 bases align to TRBD1. Germline-derived CDR1 and CDR2 are SGHVS and FQNEAQ. The CDR3 runs 15 residues. V lost 5 bases and J lost 4; bases outside the gene matches: 10. CDR3 in DNA: TGTGCCAGCAGCCCCCGACAGGGAGGAAGCTATGGCTACACCTTC. Translation: CASSPRQGGSYGYTF. Full variable domain (rest looked up from reference TRBV7-8 and TRBJ1-2): GAGVSQSPRYKVAKRGQDVALRCDPISGHVSLFWYQQALGQGPEFLTYFQNEAQLDKSGLPSDRFFAERPEGSVSTLKIQRTQQEDSAVYLCASSPRQGGSYGYTFGSGTRLTVV.

The chain links TRBV3-1 to TRBJ2-1; 7 bases match TRBD1. V shed 5 bases and J 5 bases; nucleotides not matched to a gene: 9. Germline assignment: CDR1 LGHDT and CDR2 YNNKEL (reference sequence). The CDR3 has 15 residues. CDR3 DNA sequence: TGTGCCAGCAGCGGATCGGGACAGCTCAACAATGAGCAGTTCTTC. The encoded protein is CASSGSGQLNNEQFF.

This chain joins TRBV7-8 and TRBJ2-3; tentatively, D is TRBD1 or TRBD2 (5 bases each). V dropped 4 bases and J dropped 1 base, with 15 bases sitting between them. Germline V gene sequence: CDR1 SGHVS, CDR2 FQNEAQ. The CDR3 is 16 amino acids. CDR3 bases: TGTGCCAGCAGCTCGGGGAGCCGAGGGGGCACAGATACGCAGTATTTT. Translated, it gives CASSSGSRGGTDTQYF.